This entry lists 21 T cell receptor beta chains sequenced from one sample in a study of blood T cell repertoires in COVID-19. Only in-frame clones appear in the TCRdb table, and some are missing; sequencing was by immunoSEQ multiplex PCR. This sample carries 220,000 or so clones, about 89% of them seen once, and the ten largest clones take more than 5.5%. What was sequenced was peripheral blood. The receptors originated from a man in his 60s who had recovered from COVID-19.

CDR3 sequence reads: CATSSGQGSYTF. The CDR3 DNA follows: TGTGCCACCAGCAGCGGACAGGGCTCCTACACCTTC. The rearrangement uses TRBV15 and TRBJ1-2; 8 positions agree with TRBD1. CDR1 is LNHNV and CDR2 is YYDKDF in the germline V gene (reference sequence). The CDR3 runs to 12 residues. Trimming cost V 3 bases and J 10 bases; bases outside gene matches: 4.

CDR3 sequence: CSVTGHINNEQFF. As DNA, the CDR3 is TGCAGCGTTACGGGACACATCAACAATGAGCAGTTCTTC. The chain uses TRBV29-1 and TRBJ2-1; tentative D call: TRBD1 (6 bases). Trimming removed 5 bases at V and 5 bases at J, with 13 bases between. The germline gives CDR1 SQVTM, CDR2 ANQGSEA. The CDR3 totals 13 residues.

CDR3 coding DNA: TGTGCCAGCAGATCCACTATCTCACCCCGTGAGCAGTTCTTC. Translated, it gives CASRSTISPREQFF. The chain is built from TRBV6-6 and TRBJ2-1, with unresolved D. V lost 6 bases to trimming and J lost 9 bases, with 18 bases between them. The CDR3 length is 14 residues. The V gene's germline CDR1 is MNHNY and CDR2 SVGAGI (reference sequence).

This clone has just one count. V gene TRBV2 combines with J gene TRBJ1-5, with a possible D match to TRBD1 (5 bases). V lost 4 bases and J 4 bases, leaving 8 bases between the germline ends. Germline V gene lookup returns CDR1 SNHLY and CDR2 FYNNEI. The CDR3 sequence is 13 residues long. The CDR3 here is CASSVGLNQPQHF. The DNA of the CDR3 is TGTGCCAGCAGTGTGGGACTGAATCAGCCCCAGCATTTT.

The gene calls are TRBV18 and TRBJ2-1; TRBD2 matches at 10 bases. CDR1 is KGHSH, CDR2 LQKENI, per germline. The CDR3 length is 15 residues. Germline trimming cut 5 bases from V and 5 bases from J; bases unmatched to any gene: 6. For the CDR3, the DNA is TGTGCCAGCTCATTACTAGCGGGGCCCGACAATGAGCAGTTCTTC. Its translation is CASSLLAGPDNEQFF.

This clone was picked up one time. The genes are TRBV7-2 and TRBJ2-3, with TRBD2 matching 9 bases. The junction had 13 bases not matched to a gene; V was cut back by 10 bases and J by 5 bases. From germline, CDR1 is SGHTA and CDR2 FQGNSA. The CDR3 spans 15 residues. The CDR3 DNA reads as TGTGCCACCCGAGCGGGAGGCGGGTCTGTAGATACGCAGTATTTT. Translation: CATRAGGGSVDTQYF.

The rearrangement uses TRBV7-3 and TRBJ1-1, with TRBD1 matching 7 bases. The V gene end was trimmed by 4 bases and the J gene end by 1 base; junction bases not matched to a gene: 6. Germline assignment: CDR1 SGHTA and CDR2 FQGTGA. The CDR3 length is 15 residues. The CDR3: CASSSLYRGNTEAFF. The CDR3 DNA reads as TGTGCCAGCAGCTCCCTTTACAGGGGGAACACTGAAGCTTTCTTT.

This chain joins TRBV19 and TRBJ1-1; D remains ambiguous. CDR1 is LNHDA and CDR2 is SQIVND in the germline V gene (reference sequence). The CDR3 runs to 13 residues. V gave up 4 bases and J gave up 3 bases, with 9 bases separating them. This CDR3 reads CASSKAQYTEAFF. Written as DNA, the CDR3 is TGTGCCAGTAGTAAAGCACAGTACACTGAAGCTTTCTTT.

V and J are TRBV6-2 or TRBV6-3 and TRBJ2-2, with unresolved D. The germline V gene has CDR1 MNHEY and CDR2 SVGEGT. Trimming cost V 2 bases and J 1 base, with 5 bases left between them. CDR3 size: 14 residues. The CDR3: CASSYTENTGELFF. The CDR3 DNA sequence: TGTGCCAGCAGTTACACAGAGAACACCGGGGAGCTGTTTTTT.

The CDR3 is CASRGSGQETQYF. The CDR3 DNA reads as TGTGCCAGCAGGGGTAGCGGGCAAGAGACCCAGTACTTC. The chain is built from TRBV6-5 and TRBJ2-5, with TRBD2 matching over 7 bases. V dropped 6 bases and J dropped 2; count of bases not matched to a gene: 3. Germline V lookup: CDR1 MNHEY, CDR2 SVGAGI. The CDR3 is 13 amino acids.

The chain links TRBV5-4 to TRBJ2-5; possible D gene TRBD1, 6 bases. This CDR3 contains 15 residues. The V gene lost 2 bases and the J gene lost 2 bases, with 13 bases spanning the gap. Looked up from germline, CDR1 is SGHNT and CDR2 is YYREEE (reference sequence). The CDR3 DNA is TGTGCCAGCAGCTTAGGACAGAGAGGGCAAGAGACCCAGTACTTC. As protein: CASSLGQRGQETQYF.

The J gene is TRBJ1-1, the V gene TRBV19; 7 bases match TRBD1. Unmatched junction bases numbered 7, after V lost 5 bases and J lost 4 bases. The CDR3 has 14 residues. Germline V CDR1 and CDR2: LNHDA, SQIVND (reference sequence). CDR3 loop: CASSATGAGTEAFF. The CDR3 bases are TGTGCCAGTAGTGCTACAGGGGCAGGCACTGAAGCTTTCTTT.

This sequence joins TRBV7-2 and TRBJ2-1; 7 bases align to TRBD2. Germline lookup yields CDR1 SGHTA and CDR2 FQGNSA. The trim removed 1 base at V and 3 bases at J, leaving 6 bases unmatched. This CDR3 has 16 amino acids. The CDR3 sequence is CASSLVLREYYNEQFF. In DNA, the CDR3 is TGTGCCAGCAGCTTAGTGTTGCGGGAGTACTACAATGAGCAGTTCTTC.

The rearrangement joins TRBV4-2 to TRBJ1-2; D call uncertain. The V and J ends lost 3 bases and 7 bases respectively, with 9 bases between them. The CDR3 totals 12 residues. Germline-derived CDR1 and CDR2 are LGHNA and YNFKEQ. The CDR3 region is CASSQQEFGYTF. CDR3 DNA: TGTGCCAGCAGCCAGCAGGAATTTGGCTACACCTTC.

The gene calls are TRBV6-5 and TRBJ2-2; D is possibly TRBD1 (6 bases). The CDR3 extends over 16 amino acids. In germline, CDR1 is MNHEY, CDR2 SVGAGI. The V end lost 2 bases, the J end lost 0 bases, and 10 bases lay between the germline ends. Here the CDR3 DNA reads TGTGCCAGCAGTTACGACAGGCTTCCGAACACCGGGGAGCTGTTTTTT. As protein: CASSYDRLPNTGELFF.

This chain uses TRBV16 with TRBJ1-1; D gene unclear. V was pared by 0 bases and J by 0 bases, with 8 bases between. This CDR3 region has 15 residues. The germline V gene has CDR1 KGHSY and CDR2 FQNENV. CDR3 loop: CASSQSQTVNTEAFF. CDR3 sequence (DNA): TGTGCCAGCAGCCAATCCCAAACGGTGAACACTGAAGCTTTCTTT.

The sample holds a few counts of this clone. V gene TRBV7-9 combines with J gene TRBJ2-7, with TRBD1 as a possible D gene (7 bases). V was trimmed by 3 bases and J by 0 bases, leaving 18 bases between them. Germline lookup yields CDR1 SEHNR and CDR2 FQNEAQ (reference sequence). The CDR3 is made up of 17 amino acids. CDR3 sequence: CASSFRRDRTFSYEQYF. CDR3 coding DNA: TGTGCCAGCAGCTTTCGGAGGGACAGAACCTTCTCCTACGAGCAGTACTTC.

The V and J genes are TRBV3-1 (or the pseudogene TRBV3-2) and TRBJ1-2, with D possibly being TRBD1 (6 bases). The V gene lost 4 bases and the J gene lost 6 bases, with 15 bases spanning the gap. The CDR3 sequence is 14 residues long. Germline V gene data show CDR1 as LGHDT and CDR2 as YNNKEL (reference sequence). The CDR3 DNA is TGTGCCAGCAGCCTCCAGGGGACCCCCCATGGCTACACCTTC. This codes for CASSLQGTPHGYTF.

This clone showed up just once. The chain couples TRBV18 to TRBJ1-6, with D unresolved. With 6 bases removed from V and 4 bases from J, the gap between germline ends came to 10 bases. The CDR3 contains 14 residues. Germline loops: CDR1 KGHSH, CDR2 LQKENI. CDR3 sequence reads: CASSQEGYNSPLHF. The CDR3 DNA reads TGTGCCAGCTCGCAGGAGGGATATAATTCACCCCTCCACTTT.

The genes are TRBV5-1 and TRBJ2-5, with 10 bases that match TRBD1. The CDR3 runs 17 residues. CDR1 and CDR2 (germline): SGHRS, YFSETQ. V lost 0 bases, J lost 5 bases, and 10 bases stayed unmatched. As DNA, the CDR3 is TGCGCCAGCAGCTTGGGTACAAAGTTGACAGGGGGCGAGACCCAGTACTTC. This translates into CASSLGTKLTGGETQYF.

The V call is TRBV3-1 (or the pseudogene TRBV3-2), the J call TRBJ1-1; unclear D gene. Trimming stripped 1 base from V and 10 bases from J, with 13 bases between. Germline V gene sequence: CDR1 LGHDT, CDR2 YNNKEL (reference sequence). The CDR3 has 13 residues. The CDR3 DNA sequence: TGTGCCAGCAGCCAAGCGGGTGGTGCGGGAGCTTTCTTT. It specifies CASSQAGGAGAFF.